The 23 T cell receptor beta chains presented below share a single source sample, sequenced in a study of Ad26.COV2.S vaccination and SARS-CoV-2 variants. Profiling relied on immunoSEQ multiplex PCR, and the TCRdb table lists in-frame clones only, not all of them. Of about 87,000 clones listed, 82% are singletons. The specimen comprised peripheral blood, sampled after recovery from COVID-19. The origin of the receptors is a human donor who had recovered from COVID-19.

This chain connects TRBV5-4 to TRBJ2-3; 9 bases line up with TRBD1. Germline lookup yields CDR1 SGHNT and CDR2 YYREEE (reference sequence). The CDR3 runs to 14 residues. J gave up 1 base and V 4 bases, and 1 base lay outside the gene matches. CDR3 nucleotides: TGTGCCAGCAGCAGGGACAGGGGCACAGATACGCAGTATTTT. It is translated as CASSRDRGTDTQYF.

This clone appeared a single time. The rearrangement uses TRBV6-2 or TRBV6-3 and TRBJ1-1; D remains unclear. The germline CDR1 and CDR2 sequences are MNHEY and SVGEGT. Trimming took 2 bases from V and 3 from J, leaving 22 bases between them. The CDR3 contains 18 residues. The CDR3 region has the DNA TGTGCCAGCAGTTACGTCGCAGGATCAGGTTTGGGAGACACTGAAGCTTTCTTT. Its translation: CASSYVAGSGLGDTEAFF.

The J gene is TRBJ1-2, the V gene TRBV7-2; TRBD1 matches at 7 bases. J gave up 6 bases and V 8 bases, and 12 bases lay outside the gene matches. There are 14 residues in the CDR3. CDR1 SGHTA and CDR2 FQGNSA come from the germline V gene. This chain's CDR3 is CASSLRQGRDGYTF. In DNA, the CDR3 is TGTGCCAGCTCGCTCCGACAGGGCAGGGATGGCTACACCTTC.

This clone was seen once. This rearrangement joins TRBV7-9 to TRBJ1-1; 8 positions match TRBD1. V trimming: 3 bases; J trimming: 6 bases; junction bases outside the gene matches: 0. This CDR3 contains 12 residues. Germline CDR1 reads SEHNR; CDR2 reads FQNEAQ (reference sequence). CDR3 nucleotide sequence: TGTGCCAGCAGCTTGACAGGGGCTGAAGCTTTCTTT. It encodes CASSLTGAEAFF.

This clone was recorded a few times. This sequence joins TRBV2 and TRBJ2-7; 9 nucleotides align to TRBD1. The CDR3 extends over 16 amino acids. V gave up 5 bases and J gave up 2 bases; unmatched junction bases: 10. Germline-derived CDR1 and CDR2 are SNHLY and FYNNEI. CDR3 bases: TGTGCCAGCAGTCTCTCCGGGACAGGGTTCACCTACGAGCAGTACTTC. Its protein product is CASSLSGTGFTYEQYF.

CDR3 protein: CASSEVLYGYTF. The CDR3 DNA follows: TGTGCCAGCAGTGAAGTTCTCTATGGCTACACCTTC. The chain is built from TRBV25-1 and TRBJ1-2; no firm D call. The germline gives CDR1 MGHDK, CDR2 SYGVNS. The CDR3 covers 12 residues. Trimming shortened V by 2 bases and J by 4 bases, and 5 bases separated the two germline ends.

The chain links TRBV5-1 to TRBJ2-7; 7 nucleotides agree with TRBD2. V lost 3 bases, J lost 1 base, and 4 bases stayed unmatched. The CDR3 runs to 14 residues. CDR1 is SGHRS, CDR2 YFSETQ, per germline. CDR3 sequence reads: CASSSGLVSYEQYF. CDR3 coding DNA: TGCGCCAGCAGCTCCGGACTAGTATCCTACGAGCAGTACTTC.

V is TRBV12-3 or TRBV12-4 and J is TRBJ1-3; D not resolved. The length of the CDR3 is 12 residues. Trimming stripped 3 bases from V and 2 bases from J, with 2 bases between. This CDR3 reads CASSLTGNTIYF. In DNA, the CDR3 is TGTGCCAGCAGTTTGACTGGAAACACCATATATTTT.

DNA of the CDR3: TGCGCCACCTCCGTGGGACAGGGCTACAATGAGCAGTTCTTC. This codes for CATSVGQGYNEQFF. The chain carries TRBV5-1 and TRBJ2-1, with TRBD1 matching 9 bases. The germline V gene has CDR1 SGHRS and CDR2 YFSETQ. Trimming removed 9 bases from V and 3 bases from J; junction bases left unmatched: 7. This CDR3 comprises 14 residues.

The gene calls are TRBV3-1 (or the pseudogene TRBV3-2) and TRBJ1-2, with D perhaps matching TRBD1 (5 bases). The V and J ends lost 3 bases and 4 bases respectively, with 12 bases between them. CDR1 is LGHDT, CDR2 YNNKEL, per germline (reference sequence). The CDR3 contains 14 residues. The CDR3 here is CASSHKGPGYGYTF. The CDR3 region has the DNA TGTGCCAGCAGCCATAAGGGGCCCGGCTATGGCTACACCTTC.

The rearrangement joins TRBV5-4 to TRBJ2-7; D gene unclear. The V end was cut by 2 bases, the J end by 2 bases, with 5 bases between. The CDR3 length is 12 residues. Germline CDR1 SGHNT, CDR2 YYREEE (reference sequence). The CDR3 reads CASSFDTYEQYF. CDR3 DNA: TGTGCCAGCAGCTTCGACACCTACGAGCAGTACTTC.

The chain recombines TRBV28 with TRBJ2-3, with D hard to call. Germline V gene data show CDR1 as MDHEN and CDR2 as SYDVKM. The CDR3 runs 16 residues. V was clipped by 4 bases and J by 1 base, with 15 bases between them. As DNA, the CDR3 is TGTGCCAGCAGTTACCTCGAGTCAGTTGGCACAGATACGCAGTATTTT. This codes for CASSYLESVGTDTQYF.

Only a few counts were recorded for this clone. The rearrangement uses TRBV27 and TRBJ2-3; 7 nucleotides align to TRBD1. The germline gives CDR1 MNHEY, CDR2 SMNVEV (reference sequence). The CDR3 is 14 residues long. V shed 7 bases, J shed 6 bases, and the junction held 10 bases outside the gene matches. The CDR3, as DNA: TGTGCCAGCAAGGGGGCTTTAATCATCGATACGCAGTATTTT. The encoded protein is CASKGALIIDTQYF.

This chain links TRBV6-2 or TRBV6-3 with TRBJ1-5, with D possibly being TRBD1 (5 bases). The CDR3 has 15 amino acids. Germline CDR1 and CDR2: MNHEY and SVGEGT. Trimming stripped 2 bases from V and 7 bases from J, with 15 bases between. The chain's CDR3 is CASSYGGVVNQPQHF. CDR3 coding DNA: TGTGCCAGCAGTTACGGGGGGGTCGTTAACCAGCCCCAGCATTTT.

This clone was detected only once. This chain joins TRBV20-1 and TRBJ2-1; 11 bases line up with TRBD2. The CDR3 is 15 amino acids. Germline-derived CDR1 and CDR2 are DFQATT and SNEGSKA (reference sequence). V shed 3 bases and J 6 bases; nucleotides not matched to a gene: 7. The CDR3 coding sequence is TGCAGTGCTAGTGATAGCGGGAGGGGATCCAATGAGCAGTTCTTC. Protein sequence: CSASDSGRGSNEQFF.

The chain couples TRBV7-7 to TRBJ2-6, with TRBD2 as a possible D gene (5 bases). V lost 1 base and J 4 bases, leaving 11 bases between the germline ends. This CDR3 has 16 amino acids. CDR1 SSHAT and CDR2 FNYEAQ come from the germline V gene (reference sequence). This CDR3 reads CASSLGPGEGANVLTF. The CDR3 bases are TGTGCCAGCAGCTTAGGTCCCGGGGAAGGGGCCAACGTCCTGACTTTC. Drawing the rest from reference TRBV7-7 and TRBJ2-6, the complete variable domain is GAGVSQSPRYKVTKRGQDVTLRCDPISSHATLYWYQQALGQGPEFLTYFNYEAQPDKSGLPSDRFSAERPEGSISTLTIQRTEQRDSAMYRCASSLGPGEGANVLTFGAGSRLTVL.

The chain links TRBV13 to TRBJ2-7, with D unresolved. V dropped 5 bases and J dropped 3 bases, with 14 bases sitting between them. The CDR3 runs to 14 residues. Germline V gives CDR1 PRHDT, CDR2 FYEKMQ (reference sequence). This chain's CDR3 is CASSVGSTDYEQYF. The CDR3 region has the DNA TGTGCCAGCAGCGTCGGTAGCACGGACTACGAGCAGTACTTC.

This clone has a handful of counts. This sequence joins TRBV4-3 and TRBJ2-1, with a possible D match to TRBD2 (5 bases). The CDR3 runs 15 residues. The V end was cut by 1 base, the J end by 3 bases, with 10 bases between. Germline V lookup: CDR1 LGHNA, CDR2 YSLEER. The CDR3 loop is CASSQADSDYNEQFF. In DNA, the CDR3 is TGCGCCAGCAGCCAAGCGGATAGCGACTACAATGAGCAGTTCTTC.

The rearrangement joins TRBV13 to TRBJ2-7; D ambiguous. Germline assignment: CDR1 PRHDT and CDR2 FYEKMQ (reference sequence). V was cut by 6 bases and J by 2 bases, with 14 bases left in between. The CDR3 length is 14 residues. The CDR3 reads CASSLPSGPYEQYF. As DNA, the CDR3 is TGTGCCAGCAGTCTCCCCTCCGGACCCTACGAGCAGTACTTC.

V is TRBV28 and J is TRBJ1-5; D might be TRBD1 (5 bases). Germline V gives CDR1 MDHEN, CDR2 SYDVKM. CDR3 size: 14 residues. Trimming cost V 7 bases and J 0 bases, with 10 bases left between them. This chain's CDR3 is CASNSGGSNQPQHF. Here the CDR3 DNA reads TGTGCCAGCAACTCCGGGGGTAGCAATCAGCCCCAGCATTTT.

This chain connects TRBV29-1 to TRBJ2-5; 7 nucleotides align to TRBD1. The germline CDR1 and CDR2 sequences are SQVTM and ANQGSEA. The length of the CDR3 is 12 residues. V lost 6 bases and J lost 1; bases outside the gene matches: 2. The CDR3 DNA follows: TGCAGCGTCGGGACAGCCCAAGAGACCCAGTACTTC. Its protein product is CSVGTAQETQYF.

This sequence joins TRBV7-2 and TRBJ1-1; 7 nucleotides align to TRBD1. Trimming at V came to 5 bases and at J to 8 bases, leaving 5 bases not matched to a gene. CDR1 is SGHTA, CDR2 FQGNSA, per germline. There are 12 residues in the CDR3. CDR3 in amino acids: CASSLRQGEAFF. In DNA form, the CDR3 reads TGTGCCAGCAGCCTCAGACAGGGAGAAGCTTTCTTT.

This clone was found once. The CDR3 reads CASSLTWTGGEKLFF. The CDR3 coding sequence is TGTGCCAGCAGCTTAACCTGGACAGGGGGTGAAAAACTGTTTTTT. The chain links TRBV7-8 to TRBJ1-4; TRBD1 matches 10 bases. The CDR3 consists of 15 residues. Germline loops: CDR1 SGHVS, CDR2 FQNEAQ. Unmatched junction bases numbered 4, after V lost 2 bases and J lost 7 bases.